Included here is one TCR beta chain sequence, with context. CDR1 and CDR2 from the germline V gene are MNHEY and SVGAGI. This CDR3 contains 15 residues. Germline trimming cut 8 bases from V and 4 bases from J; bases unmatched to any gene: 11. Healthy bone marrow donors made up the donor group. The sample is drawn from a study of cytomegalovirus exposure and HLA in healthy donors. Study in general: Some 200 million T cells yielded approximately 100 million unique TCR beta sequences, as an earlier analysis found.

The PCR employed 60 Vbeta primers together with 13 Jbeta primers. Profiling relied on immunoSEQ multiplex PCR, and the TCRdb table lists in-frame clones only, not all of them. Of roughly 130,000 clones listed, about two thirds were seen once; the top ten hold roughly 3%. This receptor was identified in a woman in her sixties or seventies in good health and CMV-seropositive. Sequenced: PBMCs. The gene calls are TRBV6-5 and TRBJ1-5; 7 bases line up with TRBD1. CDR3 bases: TGTGCCAGCTCCCCCGGGACAGCTGATAATCAGCCCCAGCATTTT. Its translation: CASSPGTADNQPQHF.